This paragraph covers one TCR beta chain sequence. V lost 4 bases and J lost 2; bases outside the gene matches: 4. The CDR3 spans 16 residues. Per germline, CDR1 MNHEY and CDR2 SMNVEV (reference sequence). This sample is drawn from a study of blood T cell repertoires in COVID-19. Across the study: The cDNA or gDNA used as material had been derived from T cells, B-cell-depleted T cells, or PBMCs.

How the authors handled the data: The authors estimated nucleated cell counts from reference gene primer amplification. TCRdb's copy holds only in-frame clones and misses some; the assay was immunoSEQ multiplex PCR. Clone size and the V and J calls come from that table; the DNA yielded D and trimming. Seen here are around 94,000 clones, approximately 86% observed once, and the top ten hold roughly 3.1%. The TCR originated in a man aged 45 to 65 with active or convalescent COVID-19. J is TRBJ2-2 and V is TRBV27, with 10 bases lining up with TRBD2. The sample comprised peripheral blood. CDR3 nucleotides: TGTGCCAGCAGTTCGATAGCGGGGGGAAACACCGGGGAGCTGTTTTTT. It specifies CASSSIAGGNTGELFF.